This T cell receptor (beta chain) was found in a study of shared clonotypes between healthy human individuals. Germline V gives CDR1 KGHSH, CDR2 LQKENI. V lost 1 base and J 0 bases, leaving 7 bases between the germline ends. The CDR3 runs to 15 residues. Findings of the study overall: Across subsets, estimated richness was generally greater for naive than for memory populations. In contrast to clonotypes shared by all four donors, non-shared clonotypes had lower generation probabilities.

Concerning this clone itself: Its antigen is still unknown. Within the sample, other DNA sequences also encode this same CDR3.

The donors, healthy adults who were HIV-negative, had experienced no recent acute infections or vaccinations. CD4+ cells underwent separation, giving CD45RA+ naive and CD45RA-negative memory subsets. Method: immunoSEQ multiplex PCR; TCRdb's copy keeps in-frame clones and lacks some. The repertoire holds approximately 2.3 million clones, 85% to 95% seen once, with 0.39% in the top ten. Material for sequencing was naive CD4+ T cells from PBMCs. As to subset: CD45RA+ positively selected. The chain links TRBV18 to TRBJ2-1; D is unresolved. The sequence derives from a man aged 18 to 29 in good health. Some clones in this sample may be carry-over from other donors' samples. Here the CDR3 DNA reads TGTGCCAGCTCACCACAGGGCTACTCCTACAATGAGCAGTTCTTC. Its protein is CASSPQGYSYNEQFF. Full variable domain (rest looked up from reference TRBV18 and TRBJ2-1): NAGVMQNPRHLVRRRGQEARLRCSPMKGHSHVYWYRQLPEEGLKFMVYLQKENIIDESGMPKERFSAEFPKEGPSILRIQQVVRGDSAAYFCASSPQGYSYNEQFFGPGTRLTVL.